The rows below give T cell receptor beta chains drawn from one sample of a study of blood T cell repertoires in COVID-19. Using immunoSEQ multiplex PCR, the repertoire was profiled, and TCRdb retains in-frame clones only, with some absent. The data hold 250,000 to 300,000 clones, with under 90% observed a single time. The specimen was peripheral blood. The receptors stem from a man between 45 and 60 years old with acute or convalescent COVID-19. CDR3s include the opening cysteine and the closing phenylalanine or tryptophan. D genes are given only for firm matches. Clone size is stated in some rows and not others, as once, few, many or a class when expanded.

V gene,clone size,D gene,J gene,CDR3 DNA,CDR3 protein
TRBV5-6,NA,NA,TRBJ1-5,TGTGCCAGCAGCTTGGGCGGGATGGCCTATAGCAATCAGCCCCAGCATTTT,CASSLGGMAYSNQPQHF
TRBV4-1,NA,TRBD1,TRBJ1-2,TGCGCCAGCAGCCAAGAGATTAGGACAGGACGCTCTAACTATGGCTACACCTTC,CASSQEIRTGRSNYGYTF
TRBV5-1,NA,NA,TRBJ2-2,TGCGCCAGCAGCATCTTGGGCTCTGGGGAGCTGTTTTTT,CASSILGSGELFF
TRBV11-1,few,NA,TRBJ1-1,TGTGCCAGCAGCTATCCGGGCGGGACTGAAGCTTTCTTT,CASSYPGGTEAFF
TRBV11-2,once,NA,TRBJ2-6,TGTGCCAGCAGCTCCATCCGGGGGACTCCTGGGGCCAACGTCCTGACTTTC,CASSSIRGTPGANVLTF
TRBV5-1,NA,TRBD1,TRBJ1-1,TGCGCCAGCAGCTTGGGAACAGGGGGAACTGAAGCTTTCTTT,CASSLGTGGTEAFF
TRBV11-1,NA,TRBD1,TRBJ2-7,TGTGCCAGCAGCCACGGGACAGGATCCTACGAGCAGTACTTC,CASSHGTGSYEQYF
TRBV7-9,NA,NA,TRBJ1-6,TGTGCCAGCAGCAGAGGGCCCCTTAATTCACCCCTCCACTTT,CASSRGPLNSPLHF
TRBV10-1,NA,TRBD2,TRBJ2-3,TGCGCCAGCAGTGAGACTAGCGGTAGCACAGATACGCAGTATTTT,CASSETSGSTDTQYF
TRBV6-5,NA,NA,TRBJ1-3,TGTGCCAGCAGTTACTGGGCCACACCGGACACCATATATTTT,CASSYWATPDTIYF
TRBV27,NA,NA,TRBJ1-2,TGTGCCAGCAGGCGATCAGGGGCGACCTATGGCTACACCTTC,CASRRSGATYGYTF
TRBV6-5,NA,NA,TRBJ1-4,TGTGCCAGCAGTTCTGGAGATTTGCGGGAAAAACTGTTTTTT,CASSSGDLREKLFF
TRBV6-5,NA,TRBD2,TRBJ2-3,TGTGCCAGCAACACCGGGACTATCTCCACAGATACGCAGTATTTT,CASNTGTISTDTQYF
TRBV12-3/TRBV12-4,NA,NA,TRBJ2-3,TGTGCCAGCAGCCGGCAGGGGGATACGCAGTATTTT,CASSRQGDTQYF
TRBV20-1,NA,TRBD2,TRBJ2-7,TGCAGTGCTAGTGGTAGCGGGGGGCTCGAGCAGTACTTC,CSASGSGGLEQYF
TRBV19,NA,NA,TRBJ1-5,TGTGCCAGTAGTCTTTCGTCCGGGCCCCAGCATTTT,CASSLSSGPQHF
TRBV24-1,NA,TRBD2,TRBJ2-1,TGTGCCACCAGTGATGCCGGGACTAGCGGAGAGGAGCAGTTCTTC,CATSDAGTSGEEQFF
TRBV25-1,NA,TRBD1,TRBJ1-5,TGTGCCAGCAGACCCCAGACAGGGAGATCGAATCAGCCCCAGCATTTT,CASRPQTGRSNQPQHF
TRBV12-3/TRBV12-4,NA,NA,TRBJ1-5,TGTGCCAGCAGTTTTGGAGTTAAGCCCCAGCATTTT,CASSFGVKPQHF
TRBV3-1/TRBV3-2,NA,NA,TRBJ2-3,TGTGCCAGCAGCCAAGGGGGGGAGGGGGCGCAGTATTTT,CASSQGGEGAQYF
TRBV9,NA,NA,TRBJ2-2,TGTGCCAGCAGCGTACAAGGGGCCACCGGGGAGCTGTTTTTT,CASSVQGATGELFF
TRBV20-1,NA,NA,TRBJ1-3,TGCAGTGCTAGTTCCGGGGAGGAAGGAAACACCATATATTTT,CSASSGEEGNTIYF
TRBV6-2/TRBV6-3,NA,NA,TRBJ1-1,TGTGCCAGCAGTTACTCGGAGATGAACACTGAAGCTTTCTTT,CASSYSEMNTEAFF
TRBV30,NA,TRBD1,TRBJ1-3,TGTGCCTGGGCACAGGGGGCTGGAAACACCATATATTTT,CAWAQGAGNTIYF
TRBV13,NA,TRBD1,TRBJ2-6,TGTGCCAGCAGCTGGACAGGGACCGGGGCCAACGTCCTGACTTTC,CASSWTGTGANVLTF
TRBV12-5,NA,TRBD1,TRBJ2-3,TGTGCTAGTGGTCAAGGGACAGGCACAGATACGCAGTATTTT,CASGQGTGTDTQYF
TRBV4-2,NA,NA,TRBJ2-2,TGTGCCAGCAGCCACACTAGCTTAACCGGGGAGCTGTTTTTT,CASSHTSLTGELFF
TRBV9,NA,NA,TRBJ1-2,TGTGCCAGCAGCGTAGACCCAGGGGTTTTTTATGGCTACACCTTC,CASSVDPGVFYGYTF
TRBV6-5,NA,TRBD1,TRBJ1-1,TGTGCCAGCACCCTGGACAGGGGGACTGAAGCTTTCTTT,CASTLDRGTEAFF
TRBV6-5,once,NA,TRBJ1-2,TGTGCCAGCTACTCTCCCCGGGGCTACACCTTC,CASYSPRGYTF
TRBV19,NA,TRBD1,TRBJ2-7,TGTGCCGTTTCCGGTACAGGGGGATCCTACGAGCAGTACTTC,CAVSGTGGSYEQYF
TRBV5-1,NA,TRBD1,TRBJ1-1,TGCGCCAGCAGCTTGGAAGGGGGCAAGACTGAAGCTTTCTTT,CASSLEGGKTEAFF
TRBV14,NA,NA,TRBJ2-2,TGTGCCAGCAGCCAATACTCGGACACCGGGGAGCTGTTTTTT,CASSQYSDTGELFF
TRBV18,NA,NA,TRBJ1-1,TGTGCCAGCTCACCACCAAACAGTTATAACACTGAAGCTTTCTTT,CASSPPNSYNTEAFF
TRBV29-1,NA,NA,TRBJ1-1,TGCAGCGTTGAGCCAGAAAACACTGAAGCTTTCTTT,CSVEPENTEAFF
TRBV6-5,few,NA,TRBJ2-1,TGTGCCAGCAGCTACGGGGCGCCGCCAGACAATGAGCAGTTCTTC,CASSYGAPPDNEQFF
TRBV6-6,NA,TRBD2,TRBJ2-1,TGTGCCAGCAGCTACGGACTAGCGGGGGGGTGGAATGAGCAGTTCTTC,CASSYGLAGGWNEQFF
TRBV6-5,NA,NA,TRBJ2-7,TGTGGGCGACACCATAACTACGAGCAGTACTTC,CGRHHNYEQYF
TRBV10-2,NA,TRBD2,TRBJ2-3,TGCGCCAGCAGTGCAAGGTTTGGGACTAGCAATCACGCAGATACGCAGTATTTT,CASSARFGTSNHADTQYF
TRBV5-1,once,NA,TRBJ2-1,TGCGCCAGCAGCTTGGCAGGGGATAGCTCCTACAATGAGCAGTTCTTC,CASSLAGDSSYNEQFF
TRBV7-9,NA,TRBD2,TRBJ2-1,TGTGCCAGCAGCTTGGTCGGCGGGGGAGGAAATGAGCAGTTCTTC,CASSLVGGGGNEQFF
TRBV29-1,NA,NA,TRBJ1-1,TGCAGCGTTGTCTTGCTAGAAGCTTTCTTT,CSVVLLEAFF
TRBV20-1,NA,TRBD2,TRBJ2-7,TGCAGTGCTAGTTCCCCGACTAGCGGGGGATCCTACGAGCAGTACTTC,CSASSPTSGGSYEQYF
TRBV30,NA,TRBD1,TRBJ1-3,TGTGCCTGGAGTGTAAGGCGGACAGGGGGAAACACCATATATTTT,CAWSVRRTGGNTIYF
TRBV5-4,NA,TRBD2,TRBJ2-2,TGTGCCAGCAGCTTGAATAGCGGGGGGTTTACCGGGGAGCTGTTTTTT,CASSLNSGGFTGELFF
TRBV5-5,NA,NA,TRBJ1-5,TGTGCCAGCAGCTACGGGAGCAATCAGCCCCAGCATTTT,CASSYGSNQPQHF
TRBV10-3,NA,TRBD2,TRBJ2-7,TGTGCCAGCTCTAGCGGGGGGGCATCGGCCGAGCAGTACTTC,CASSSGGASAEQYF
TRBV2,NA,TRBD2,TRBJ2-2,TGTGCCACCTCCAACGGACTAGCGAAAGGGGAGCTGTTTTTT,CATSNGLAKGELFF